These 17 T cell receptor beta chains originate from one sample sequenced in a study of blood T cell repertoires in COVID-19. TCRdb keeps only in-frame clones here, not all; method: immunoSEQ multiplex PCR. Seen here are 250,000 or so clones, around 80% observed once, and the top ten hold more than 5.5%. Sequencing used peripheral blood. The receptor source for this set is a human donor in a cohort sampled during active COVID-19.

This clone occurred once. The CDR3: CASSFHPGGSQPQHF. The CDR3 nucleotides are TGTGCCAGCAGCTTTCACCCAGGGGGGAGCCAGCCCCAGCATTTT. The chain is built from TRBV12-1 and TRBJ1-5; TRBD1, as called in the table, went unchecked against the DNA. TRBV12-1 represents a pseudogene. The CDR3 extends over 15 amino acids.

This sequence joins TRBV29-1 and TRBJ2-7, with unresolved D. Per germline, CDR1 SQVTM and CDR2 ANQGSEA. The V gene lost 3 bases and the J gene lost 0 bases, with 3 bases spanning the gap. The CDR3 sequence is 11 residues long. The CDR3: CSVEASYEQYF. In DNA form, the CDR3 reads TGCAGCGTTGAGGCCTCCTACGAGCAGTACTTC.

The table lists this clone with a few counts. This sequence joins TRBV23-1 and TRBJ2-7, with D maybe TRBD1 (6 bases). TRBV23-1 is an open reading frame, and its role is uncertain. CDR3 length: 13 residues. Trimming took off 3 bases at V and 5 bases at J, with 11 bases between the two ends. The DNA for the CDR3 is TGCGCCAGCAGTCAGGGGGCTTTAGACGAGCAGTACTTC. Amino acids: CASSQGALDEQYF.

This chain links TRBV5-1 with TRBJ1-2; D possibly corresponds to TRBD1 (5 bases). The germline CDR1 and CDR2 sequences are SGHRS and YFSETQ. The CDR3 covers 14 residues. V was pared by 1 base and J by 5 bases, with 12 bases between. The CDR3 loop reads CASSLTGPSYGYTF. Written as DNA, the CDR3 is TGCGCCAGCAGCTTGACAGGCCCCTCATATGGCTACACCTTC.

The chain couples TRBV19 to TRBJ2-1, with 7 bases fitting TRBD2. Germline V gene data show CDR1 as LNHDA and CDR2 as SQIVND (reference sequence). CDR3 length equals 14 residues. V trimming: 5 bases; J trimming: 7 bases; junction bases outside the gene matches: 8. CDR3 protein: CASSSEGGWNEQFF. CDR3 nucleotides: TGTGCCAGTAGTTCTGAGGGAGGGTGGAATGAGCAGTTCTTC.

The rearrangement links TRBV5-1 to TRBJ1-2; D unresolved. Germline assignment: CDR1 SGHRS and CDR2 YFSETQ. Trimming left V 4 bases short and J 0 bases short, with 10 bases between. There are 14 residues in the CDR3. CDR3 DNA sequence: TGCGCCAGCAGCAGGGAGGGAGCTAACTATGGCTACACCTTC. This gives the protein CASSREGANYGYTF.

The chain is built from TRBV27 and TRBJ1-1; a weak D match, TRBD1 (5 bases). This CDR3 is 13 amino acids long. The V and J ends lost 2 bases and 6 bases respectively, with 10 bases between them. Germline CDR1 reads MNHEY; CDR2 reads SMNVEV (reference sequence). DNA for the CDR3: TGTGCCAGCAGTTTACCGGGGGGGGCTGAAGCTTTCTTT. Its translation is CASSLPGGAEAFF.

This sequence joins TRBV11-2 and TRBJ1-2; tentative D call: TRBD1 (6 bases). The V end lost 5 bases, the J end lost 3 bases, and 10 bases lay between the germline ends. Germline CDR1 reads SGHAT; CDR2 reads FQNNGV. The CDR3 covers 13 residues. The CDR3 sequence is CASSPHRDYGYTF. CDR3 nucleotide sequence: TGTGCCAGCAGCCCACACAGGGACTATGGCTACACCTTC.

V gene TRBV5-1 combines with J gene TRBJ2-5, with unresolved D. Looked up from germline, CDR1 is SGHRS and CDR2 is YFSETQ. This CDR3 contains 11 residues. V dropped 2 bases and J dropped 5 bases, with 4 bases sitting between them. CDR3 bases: TGCGCCAGCAGCTTTAGCGAGACCCAGTACTTC. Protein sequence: CASSFSETQYF.

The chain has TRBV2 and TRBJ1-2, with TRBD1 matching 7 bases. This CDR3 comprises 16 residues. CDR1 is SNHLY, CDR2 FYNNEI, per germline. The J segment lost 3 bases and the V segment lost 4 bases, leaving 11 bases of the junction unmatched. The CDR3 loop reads CASSGETGYVDYGYTF. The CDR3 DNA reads TGTGCCAGCAGTGGAGAGACAGGGTACGTCGACTATGGCTACACCTTC.

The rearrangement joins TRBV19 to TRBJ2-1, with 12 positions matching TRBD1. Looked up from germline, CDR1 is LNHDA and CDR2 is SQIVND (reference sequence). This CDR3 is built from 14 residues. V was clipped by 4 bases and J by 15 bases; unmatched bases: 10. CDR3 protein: CASSTGTGGLPSFF. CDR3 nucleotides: TGTGCCAGTAGTACCGGGACAGGGGGCTTACCGTCGTTCTTC.

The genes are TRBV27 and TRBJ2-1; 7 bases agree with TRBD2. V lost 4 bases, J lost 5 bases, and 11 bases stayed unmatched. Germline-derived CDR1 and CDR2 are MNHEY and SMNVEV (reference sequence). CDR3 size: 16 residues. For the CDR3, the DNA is TGTGCCAGCAGTTCCCAACGACTAGCCAACGACAATGAGCAGTTCTTC. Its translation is CASSSQRLANDNEQFF.

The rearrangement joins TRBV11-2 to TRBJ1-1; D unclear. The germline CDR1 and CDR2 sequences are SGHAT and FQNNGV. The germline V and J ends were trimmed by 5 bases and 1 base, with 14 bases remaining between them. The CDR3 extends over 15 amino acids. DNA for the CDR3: TGTGCCAGCAGCCCCCGTGTCGGCGGGAACACTGAAGCTTTCTTT. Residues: CASSPRVGGNTEAFF.

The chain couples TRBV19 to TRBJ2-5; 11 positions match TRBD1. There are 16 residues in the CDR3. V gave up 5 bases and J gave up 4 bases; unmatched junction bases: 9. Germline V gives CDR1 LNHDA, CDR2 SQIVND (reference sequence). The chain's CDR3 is CASSRRTGGGGETQYF. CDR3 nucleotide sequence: TGTGCCAGTAGTCGGCGGACAGGGGGCGGGGGAGAGACCCAGTACTTC.

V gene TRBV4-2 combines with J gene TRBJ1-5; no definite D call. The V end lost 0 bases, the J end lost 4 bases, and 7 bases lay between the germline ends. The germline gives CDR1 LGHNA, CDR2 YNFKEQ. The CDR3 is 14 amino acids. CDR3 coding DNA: TGTGCCAGCAGCCAAGAAGGAGGGAATCAGCCCCAGCATTTT. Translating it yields CASSQEGGNQPQHF.

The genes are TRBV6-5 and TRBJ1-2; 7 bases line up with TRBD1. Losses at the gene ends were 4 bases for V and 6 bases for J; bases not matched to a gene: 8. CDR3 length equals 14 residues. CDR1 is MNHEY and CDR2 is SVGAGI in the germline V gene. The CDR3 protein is CASSFGRGLDGYTF. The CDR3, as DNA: TGTGCCAGCAGTTTCGGCAGGGGGTTAGATGGCTACACCTTC.

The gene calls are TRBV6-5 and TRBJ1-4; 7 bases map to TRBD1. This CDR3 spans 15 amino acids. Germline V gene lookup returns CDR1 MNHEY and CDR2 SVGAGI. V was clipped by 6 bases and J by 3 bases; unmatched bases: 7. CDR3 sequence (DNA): TGTGCCAGCAGCCGACCCGGGACAGCTAATGAAAAACTGTTTTTT. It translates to CASSRPGTANEKLFF.